A selection of T cell receptor beta chains follows, all from one sample in a study of blood T cell repertoires in COVID-19. Only in-frame clones appear in the TCRdb table, and some are missing; sequencing was by immunoSEQ multiplex PCR. The table has roughly 150,000 clones, roughly 87% seen once. The sequenced sample was PBMCs or T cells enriched from blood (not recorded which). Source of these receptors: a woman aged 40 to 50 who had been exposed to COVID-19. Each CDR3 is given with its conserved first and last residue. The D gene is left open where the match is weak. Part of the rows lack a size; the others show once, few, many or a class for expanded clones.

V: TRBV9; size: -; length: 15; D: -; J: TRBJ1-6; CDR3: CASSKAGVRDSPLHF; DNA: TGTGCCAGCAGCAAGGCCGGGGTGCGGGATTCACCCCTCCACTTT
V: TRBV6-4; size: -; length: 14; D: TRBD1; J: TRBJ1-1; CDR3: CASSEGQGATEAFF; DNA: TGTGCCAGCAGTGAAGGGCAGGGGGCAACTGAAGCTTTCTTT
V: TRBV6-2/TRBV6-3; size: -; length: 15; D: TRBD1; J: TRBJ1-2; CDR3: CASSGGTVRGGGYTF; DNA: TGTGCCAGCAGTGGGGGGACAGTTAGAGGCGGTGGCTACACCTTC
V: TRBV11-2; size: many; length: 15; D: -; J: TRBJ2-2; CDR3: CASSPRVGGTGELFF; DNA: TGTGCCAGCAGCCCTCGGGTGGGGGGCACCGGGGAGCTGTTTTTT
V: TRBV2; size: -; length: 11; D: -; J: TRBJ2-3; CDR3: CASCPRHTQYF; DNA: TGTGCCAGTTGCCCGAGGCATACGCAGTATTTT
V: TRBV3-1/TRBV3-2; size: -; length: 14; D: TRBD2; J: TRBJ2-7; CDR3: CASSQGGLEYEQYF; DNA: TGTGCCAGCAGCCAAGGGGGACTAGAATACGAGCAGTACTTC
V: TRBV10-1; size: -; length: 13; D: -; J: TRBJ1-2; CDR3: CASSQDRNYGYTF; DNA: TGCGCCAGCAGTCAAGACAGAAACTATGGCTACACCTTC
V: TRBV5-1; size: -; length: 16; D: -; J: TRBJ2-7; CDR3: CASSLVPGRSSYEQYF; DNA: TGCGCCAGCAGCTTGGTCCCAGGGAGGTCGTCCTACGAGCAGTACTTC
V: TRBV9; size: -; length: 14; D: -; J: TRBJ1-1; CDR3: CASSVGGRNTEAFF; DNA: TGTGCCAGCAGCGTAGGAGGGCGAAACACTGAAGCTTTCTTT
V: TRBV29-1; size: -; length: 15; D: TRBD1; J: TRBJ2-1; CDR3: CSVRVQGAPGNEQFF; DNA: TGCAGCGTCAGAGTCCAGGGGGCTCCGGGCAATGAGCAGTTCTTC
V: TRBV4-2; size: -; length: 16; D: TRBD1; J: TRBJ1-5; CDR3: CASSQEGDRVNQPQHF; DNA: TGTGCCAGCAGCCAAGAAGGAGACAGGGTAAATCAGCCCCAGCATTTT
V: TRBV4-1; size: -; length: 17; D: TRBD2; J: TRBJ2-3; CDR3: CASSQETASGGVDTQYF; DNA: TGCGCCAGCAGCCAAGAGACAGCTAGCGGGGGGGTGGATACGCAGTATTTT
V: TRBV9; size: -; length: 11; D: -; J: TRBJ2-1; CDR3: CASSVGREQFF; DNA: TGTGCCAGCAGCGTAGGTCGTGAGCAGTTCTTC
V: TRBV6-5; size: -; length: 16; D: -; J: TRBJ2-7; CDR3: CASGLGPRGAIYEQYF; DNA: TGTGCCAGCGGTTTGGGGCCTCGGGGGGCAATCTACGAGCAGTACTTC
V: TRBV12-3/TRBV12-4; size: -; length: 13; D: TRBD1; J: TRBJ2-7; CDR3: CASSVGTGVHQYF; DNA: TGTGCCAGCAGTGTTGGGACAGGCGTACACCAGTACTTC
V: TRBV5-6; size: -; length: 16; D: -; J: TRBJ1-1; CDR3: CASSLLGAGKNTEAFF; DNA: TGTGCCAGCAGCTTGCTTGGGGCGGGGAAGAACACTGAAGCTTTCTTT
V: TRBV2; size: few; length: 16; D: -; J: TRBJ2-7; CDR3: CASSSSRARGSYEQYF; DNA: TGTGCCAGCAGTTCATCCAGGGCGAGAGGCTCCTACGAGCAGTACTTC
V: TRBV7-2; size: -; length: 13; D: -; J: TRBJ2-7; CDR3: CASSYGTTYEQYF; DNA: TGTGCCAGCAGCTATGGGACAACCTACGAGCAGTACTTC
V: TRBV27; size: -; length: 18; D: TRBD1; J: TRBJ2-2; CDR3: CASSLLVLGTGVTGELFF; DNA: TGTGCCAGCAGTTTATTAGTTTTGGGGACAGGGGTCACCGGGGAGCTGTTTTTT
V: TRBV19; size: -; length: 18; D: TRBD2; J: TRBJ2-1; CDR3: CASSIRRSGPGGYNEQFF; DNA: TGTGCCAGTAGTATTCGGAGATCCGGCCCGGGGGGATACAATGAGCAGTTCTTC
V: TRBV6-5; size: -; length: 15; D: TRBD1; J: TRBJ1-5; CDR3: CASSRGTGLEGPQHF; DNA: TGTGCCAGCAGTCGTGGGACAGGGTTGGAAGGGCCCCAGCATTTT
V: TRBV5-1; size: -; length: 17; D: TRBD1; J: TRBJ2-6; CDR3: CASSLLGQGEVANVLTF; DNA: TGCGCCAGCAGCTTGTTGGGACAGGGGGAAGTGGCCAACGTCCTGACTTTC
V: TRBV7-6; size: -; length: 13; D: -; J: TRBJ2-7; CDR3: CASSQQERYEQYF; DNA: TGTGCCAGCAGCCAACAGGAAAGATACGAGCAGTACTTC
V: TRBV5-1; size: -; length: 15; D: -; J: TRBJ2-1; CDR3: CASRTSSRVGNEQFF; DNA: TGCGCCAGCAGAACCTCATCCAGGGTGGGGAATGAGCAGTTCTTC
V: TRBV6-1; size: -; length: 15; D: -; J: TRBJ2-1; CDR3: CASSDLGSSYNEQFF; DNA: TGTGCCAGCAGTGATTTGGGGAGCTCCTACAATGAGCAGTTCTTC
V: TRBV7-2; size: -; length: 15; D: -; J: TRBJ1-1; CDR3: CASSPMGNRVAEAFF; DNA: TGTGCCAGCAGCCCTATGGGGAACAGGGTGGCTGAAGCTTTCTTT
V: TRBV10-3; size: -; length: 17; D: TRBD2; J: TRBJ2-3; CDR3: CAISESGLAGVGDTQYF; DNA: TGTGCCATCAGTGAGTCAGGACTAGCGGGAGTAGGAGATACGCAGTATTTT
V: TRBV9; size: -; length: 16; D: TRBD1; J: TRBJ2-7; CDR3: CASSVGPGQGVYEQYF; DNA: TGTGCCAGCAGCGTAGGTCCAGGACAGGGGGTGTACGAGCAGTACTTC
V: TRBV28; size: -; length: 16; D: TRBD2; J: TRBJ2-2; CDR3: CASSSAGGPSTGELFF; DNA: TGTGCCAGCAGTTCGGCGGGAGGGCCGTCCACCGGGGAGCTGTTTTTT
V: TRBV29-1; size: -; length: 13; D: -; J: TRBJ2-1; CDR3: CSVASLQLNEQFF; DNA: TGCAGCGTCGCAAGCCTACAGCTCAATGAGCAGTTCTTC
V: TRBV5-1; size: -; length: 13; D: -; J: TRBJ2-5; CDR3: CASSLPGQETQYF; DNA: TGCGCCAGCAGCTTGCCGGGCCAAGAGACCCAGTACTTC
V: TRBV5-6; size: once; length: 15; D: -; J: TRBJ1-5; CDR3: CASSQTGTRNQPQHF; DNA: TGTGCCAGCAGCCAAACAGGGACCAGGAATCAGCCCCAGCATTTT
V: TRBV2; size: few; length: 16; D: TRBD1; J: TRBJ2-5; CDR3: CASSKSEGTGQETQYF; DNA: TGTGCCAGCAGTAAGAGCGAAGGGACAGGGCAAGAGACCCAGTACTTC
V: TRBV6-5; size: -; length: 14; D: -; J: TRBJ2-5; CDR3: CASSSNGGPETQYF; DNA: TGTGCCAGCAGTTCCAACGGGGGGCCAGAGACCCAGTACTTC
V: TRBV2; size: -; length: 13; D: -; J: TRBJ1-1; CDR3: CASTFGGYTEAFF; DNA: TGTGCCAGCACATTTGGGGGGTACACTGAAGCTTTCTTT
V: TRBV11-2; size: -; length: 15; D: -; J: TRBJ2-1; CDR3: CASSFGRDFYNEQFF; DNA: TGTGCCAGCAGCTTCGGGCGGGACTTCTACAATGAGCAGTTCTTC
V: TRBV10-1; size: -; length: 15; D: -; J: TRBJ1-6; CDR3: CASSASRGGVRALHF; DNA: TGCGCCAGCAGTGCCTCGAGGGGGGGAGTTAGGGCCCTCCACTTT
V: TRBV18; size: -; length: 16; D: TRBD2; J: TRBJ2-3; CDR3: CASSPPLAGATDTQYF; DNA: TGTGCCAGCTCACCACCTCTAGCGGGGGCCACAGATACGCAGTATTTT
V: TRBV6-5; size: -; length: 14; D: -; J: TRBJ2-7; CDR3: CASSSGVWNYEQYF; DNA: TGTGCCAGCAGTTCCGGGGTCTGGAACTACGAGCAGTACTTC
V: TRBV25-1; size: -; length: 16; D: -; J: TRBJ1-6; CDR3: CASSGDRTLYNSPLHF; DNA: TGTGCCAGCAGTGGAGACAGGACTCTCTATAATTCACCCCTCCACTTT
V: TRBV7-8; size: -; length: 14; D: -; J: TRBJ1-2; CDR3: CASSPDRKNYGYTF; DNA: TGTGCCAGCAGCCCGGACAGAAAAAACTATGGCTACACCTTC
V: TRBV10-3; size: -; length: 13; D: -; J: TRBJ1-2; CDR3: CAIRPAGGHGYTF; DNA: TGTGCCATCAGACCCGCGGGGGGCCATGGCTACACCTTC
V: TRBV24-1; size: once; length: 16; D: TRBD1; J: TRBJ2-2; CDR3: CATSPTGGIHTGELFF; DNA: TGTGCCACCAGCCCGACAGGGGGCATTCACACCGGGGAGCTGTTTTTT
V: TRBV7-8; size: -; length: 18; D: TRBD1; J: TRBJ1-1; CDR3: CASSSPTGEDVANTEAFF; DNA: TGTGCCAGCAGCTCTCCGACAGGGGAAGACGTTGCGAACACTGAAGCTTTCTTT
V: TRBV19; size: -; length: 15; D: -; J: TRBJ1-2; CDR3: CASSIPGSANYGYTF; DNA: TGTGCCAGTAGTATACCAGGGTCTGCTAACTATGGCTACACCTTC
V: TRBV7-9; size: -; length: 15; D: TRBD1; J: TRBJ1-2; CDR3: CASRRRTGTEVVYTF; DNA: TGTGCCAGCAGGAGACGAACCGGGACAGAAGTGGTCTACACCTTC
V: TRBV19; size: -; length: 14; D: -; J: TRBJ1-4; CDR3: CASSNTGSNEKLFF; DNA: TGTGCCAGTAGTAACACAGGGAGTAATGAAAAACTGTTTTTT
V: TRBV9; size: few; length: 15; D: -; J: TRBJ1-6; CDR3: CASSLEGRENSPLHF; DNA: TGTGCCAGCAGCCTCGAGGGGAGGGAGAATTCACCCCTCCACTTT
V: TRBV28; size: -; length: 15; D: TRBD1; J: TRBJ1-1; CDR3: CASSPPRDRDTEAFF; DNA: TGTGCCAGCAGTCCTCCTCGGGACAGGGACACTGAAGCTTTCTTT
V: TRBV19; size: -; length: 15; D: TRBD2; J: TRBJ2-1; CDR3: CASSILAGGHNEQFF; DNA: TGTGCCAGTAGTATCCTAGCGGGAGGCCACAATGAGCAGTTCTTC
V: TRBV9; size: few; length: 15; D: TRBD2; J: TRBJ2-3; CDR3: CASSAHWREDDTQYF; DNA: TGTGCCAGCAGCGCCCATTGGCGGGAGGATGATACGCAGTATTTT